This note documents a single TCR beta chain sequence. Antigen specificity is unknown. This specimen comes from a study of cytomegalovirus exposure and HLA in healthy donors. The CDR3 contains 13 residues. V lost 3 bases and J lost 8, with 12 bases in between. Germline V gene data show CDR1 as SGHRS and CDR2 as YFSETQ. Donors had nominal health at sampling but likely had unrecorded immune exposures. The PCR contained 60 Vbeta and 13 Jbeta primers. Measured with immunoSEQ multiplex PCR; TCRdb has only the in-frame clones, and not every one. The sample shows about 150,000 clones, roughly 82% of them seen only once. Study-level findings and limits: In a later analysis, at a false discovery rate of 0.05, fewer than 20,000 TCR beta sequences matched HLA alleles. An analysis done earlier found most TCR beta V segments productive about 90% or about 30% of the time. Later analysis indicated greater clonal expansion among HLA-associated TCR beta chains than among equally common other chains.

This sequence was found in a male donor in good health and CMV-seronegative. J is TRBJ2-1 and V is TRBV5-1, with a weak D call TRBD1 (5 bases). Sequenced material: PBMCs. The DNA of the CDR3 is TGCGCCAGCAGCTCCAGGGTAGAGGATGAGCAGTTCTTC. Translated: CASSSRVEDEQFF. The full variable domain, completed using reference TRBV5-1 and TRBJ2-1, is KAGVTQTPRYLIKTRGQQVTLSCSPISGHRSVSWYQQTPGQGLQFLFEYFSETQRNKGNFPGRFSGRQFSNSRSEMNVSTLELGDSALYLCASSSRVEDEQFFGPGTRLTVL.